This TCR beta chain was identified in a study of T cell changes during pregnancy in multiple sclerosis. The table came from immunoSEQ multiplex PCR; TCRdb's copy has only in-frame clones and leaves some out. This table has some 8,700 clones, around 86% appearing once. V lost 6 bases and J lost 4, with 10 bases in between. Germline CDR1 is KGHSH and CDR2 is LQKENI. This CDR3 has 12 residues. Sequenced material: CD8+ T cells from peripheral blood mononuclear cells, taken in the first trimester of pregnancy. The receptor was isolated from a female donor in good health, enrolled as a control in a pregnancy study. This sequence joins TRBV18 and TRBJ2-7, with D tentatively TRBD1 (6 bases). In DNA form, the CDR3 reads TGTGCCAGCTCCCACAGGGCTTACGAGCAGTACTTC. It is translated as CASSHRAYEQYF.